This paragraph reports one T cell receptor beta chain. The germline gene is not matched at one end of the junction; a read error may be the cause. These data originate in a study of T cells in Graves' hyperthyroidism and ophthalmopathy. Study overall: Any treatment followed the collection of peripheral blood at initial diagnosis.

RNA transcripts yielded amplified TCR beta CDR3 regions. Carried out on the TCR CDR3, a first-round RT-PCR used the HTBI primer set. TCRdb reprocessed the multiplex PCR reads via MiXCR and lists one record per CDR3 protein. The sample consists of hundreds of thousands of distinct CDR3 sequences, roughly 40% of them appearing once. The germline V gene encodes CDR1 SGHVS and CDR2 FQNEAQ. The CDR3 has 16 residues. In patients aged 18 to 65, hyperthyroidism was newly diagnosed, with duration under 2 months. The chain has TRBV7-8 and TRBJ2-5, with 9 bases fitting TRBD2. This TCR was recovered from a man aged 18 to 30 with Graves' hyperthyroidism. Input material: blood. The CDR3 region is CASSRSGGLYQETQYF. The CDR3 DNA reads TGCGCCAGCAGCCGAAGCGGGGGGCTGTACCAAGAGACCCAGTACTTC.